This T cell receptor (beta chain) originates from a study of immune evolution from preneoplasia to lung adenocarcinoma. Study conclusions and caveats: Top clone frequencies peaked in normal lung, apparently declining through invasive adenocarcinoma.

As to this clone: Its matching antigen is unknown.

Resections took place in Japan or China from the mid-2010s to the late 2010s. Produced via immunoSEQ multiplex PCR; TCRdb's table is partial and in-frame only. Of 8,500 to 14,000 clones detected, 86% appear once; the ten largest clones hold over 3%. This CDR3 region has 15 residues. Germline V CDR1 and CDR2: GTSNPN, SVGIG (reference sequence). V gave up 7 bases and J gave up 1 base, with 18 bases separating them. Sample: FFPE invasive lung adenocarcinoma tissue. This TCR was sampled from a person aged 65-85 years with invasive lung adenocarcinoma. This chain connects TRBV30 to TRBJ2-3, with TRBD2 as a possible D gene (5 bases). In nucleotides, the CDR3 is TGTGCCTCCCCGGCTGGCGAGGGTGGCACAGATACGCAGTATTTT. Its translation: CASPAGEGGTDTQYF.